Below, 7 T cell receptor beta chains from the same sample are listed, as sequenced in a study of T cell repertoires in cytomegalovirus infection. TCRdb used MiXCR to reprocess the reads, holding one entry per CDR3 protein. This table has over 100,000 distinct CDR3 sequences, approximately 16% appearing once. Sequencing was carried out using PBMCs. The receptors stem from a human donor in good health (CMV status not recorded). Some clones in this sample may be carry-over from other donors' samples.

This clonotype was seen repeatedly, ten times or more. The chain links TRBV5-5 to TRBJ2-1, with 9 nucleotides matching TRBD2. Germline lookup yields CDR1 SGHKS and CDR2 YYEKEE (reference sequence). V shed 3 bases and J 5 bases; nucleotides not matched to a gene: 3. The CDR3 spans 14 residues. CDR3 loop: CASSWPSGDNEQFF. The CDR3 DNA follows: TGTGCCAGCAGCTGGCCTAGCGGGGACAATGAGCAGTTCTTC.

CDR3 region: CASSHPSRDPPKIYEQYF. The CDR3 nucleotides are TGTGCCAGCAGCCACCCGAGCCGGGACCCCCCCAAGATCTACGAGCAGTACTTC. The chain has TRBV14 and TRBJ2-7; either TRBD1 or TRBD2 may fit D (5 bases each). Germline loops: CDR1 SGHDN, CDR2 FVKESK. The CDR3 consists of 18 residues. Trimming took off 3 bases at V and 3 bases at J, with 24 bases between the two ends.

Many counts were recorded for this clonotype. As DNA, the CDR3 is TGTGCCAACCTTTTTCGGCCGGAGACCCAGTACTTC. This codes for CANLFRPETQYF. V usage is TRBV7-2 and J usage is TRBJ2-5; D not certain. Germline lookup yields CDR1 SGHTA and CDR2 FQGNSA. V lost 10 bases to trimming and J lost 5 bases, with 14 bases between them. The CDR3 spans 12 residues.

The chain recombines TRBV6-2 or TRBV6-3 with TRBJ2-7, with D unresolved. This CDR3 region has 15 residues. CDR1 MNHEY and CDR2 SVGEGT come from the germline V gene. V lost 0 bases and J 4 bases, leaving 13 bases between the germline ends. The chain's CDR3 is CASSYSVLAVYEQYF. Here the CDR3 DNA reads TGTGCCAGCAGTTACTCCGTCCTGGCAGTTTACGAGCAGTACTTC.

V usage is TRBV27 and J usage is TRBJ2-1; D unclear. Germline CDR1 reads MNHEY; CDR2 reads SMNVEV (reference sequence). The V end was cut by 6 bases, the J end by 4 bases, with 16 bases between. CDR3 length: 15 residues. As DNA, the CDR3 is TGTGCCAGCAGATTGAAGGGATTCTTTTACAATGAGCAGTTCTTC. Its translation: CASRLKGFFYNEQFF.

This clonotype has more than one count but fewer than ten. This chain joins TRBV10-2 and TRBJ1-1, with unresolved D. The V and J ends lost 2 bases and 1 base respectively, with 5 bases between them. CDR1 WSHSY and CDR2 SAAADI come from the germline V gene. CDR3 length: 13 residues. CDR3 loop: CASSEARNTEAFF. The CDR3 bases are TGCGCCAGCAGTGAGGCGCGGAACACTGAAGCTTTCTTT.

The chain recombines TRBV4-1 with TRBJ2-1, with a weak D call TRBD1 (5 bases). V lost 0 bases and J 3 bases, leaving 12 bases between the germline ends. The germline gives CDR1 MGHRA, CDR2 YSYEKL. This CDR3 has 16 residues. CDR3 amino acids: CASSQEKQDSYNEQFF. In nucleotides, the CDR3 is TGCGCCAGCAGCCAAGAGAAACAGGATAGCTACAATGAGCAGTTCTTC.